The entry below gives a single T cell receptor (beta chain) sequence along with its context. This entry belongs to a study of blood T cell repertoires in COVID-19. Study-level background: PBMCs, B-cell-depleted T cells, or T cells provided the cDNA or gDNA that made up the material.

Study processing details: Estimation of nucleated cell counts relied on the amplification of reference gene primers. Clones were sequenced by immunoSEQ multiplex PCR, and TCRdb holds only the in-frame ones, with some missing. Clonal size and the V and J genes are those of that table, whereas D and trimming came from the DNA. The repertoire consists of about 400,000 clones, with around 89% occurring once and the leading ten covering 0.95% to 1.5%. V shed 2 bases and J shed 0 bases, with 12 bases lying between them. The CDR3 spans 17 residues. CDR1 is SGHRS and CDR2 is YFSETQ in the germline V gene. The specimen sequenced was peripheral blood. This TCR was recovered from a man aged 40-50 years with acute or convalescent COVID-19. J is TRBJ1-6 and V is TRBV5-1; D gene ambiguous. The CDR3 DNA follows: TGCGCCAGCAGCTTATATTTAGGGAGCTCCTATAATTCACCCCTCCACTTT. It specifies CASSLYLGSSYNSPLHF. Full variable domain (missing parts from reference TRBV5-1 and TRBJ1-6): KAGVTQTPRYLIKTRGQQVTLSCSPISGHRSVSWYQQTPGQGLQFLFEYFSETQRNKGNFPGRFSGRQFSNSRSEMNVSTLELGDSALYLCASSLYLGSSYNSPLHFGNGTRLTVT.